The 26 T cell receptor beta chains in this list originate from one sample, sequenced in a study of T cell responses to AZD1222 COVID-19 vaccine. Libraries were prepared by immunoSEQ multiplex PCR; TCRdb keeps only in-frame clonotypes and omits some of them. Of under 130,000 clones in the sample, approximately 89% were seen once. The starting material was peripheral blood, obtained 28 days after the second AZD1222 dose. These receptors all stem from an adult who received the AZD1222 COVID-19 vaccine.

This clone was observed once. The chain carries TRBV19 and TRBJ2-7; D perhaps matches TRBD2 (6 bases). Deletions cut 3 bases from V and 0 bases from J, with 12 bases between. The CDR3 runs 15 residues. Germline V gene sequence: CDR1 LNHDA, CDR2 SQIVND (reference sequence). Written as DNA, the CDR3 is TGTGCCAGTAGTATTAGGGAGGCTAGCTCCTACGAGCAGTACTTC. Encoded protein: CASSIREASSYEQYF.

CDR3 DNA sequence: TGCGCCAGCAGCCAAGTTGGCGGGAGATCAGATACGCAGTATTTT. This translates into CASSQVGGRSDTQYF. The chain has TRBV4-1 and TRBJ2-3, with TRBD2 matching over 7 bases. CDR1 is MGHRA, CDR2 YSYEKL, per germline. Germline trimming cut 1 base from V and 4 bases from J; bases unmatched to any gene: 5. CDR3 length equals 15 residues.

J is TRBJ2-3 and V is TRBV7-6; D is perhaps TRBD2 (6 bases). The V gene's germline CDR1 is SGHVS and CDR2 FNYEAQ. CDR3 length: 17 amino acids. The V end lost 5 bases, the J end lost 2 bases, and 20 bases lay between the germline ends. The CDR3 region is CASSLQPGLTPTDTQYF. The CDR3 DNA reads as TGTGCCAGCAGCCTCCAACCGGGACTCACACCCACAGATACGCAGTATTTT.

This chain joins TRBV6-5 and TRBJ1-4, with D maybe TRBD1 (6 bases). Germline CDR1 MNHEY, CDR2 SVGAGI. The CDR3 extends over 15 amino acids. Between the trimmed V and J ends, which lost 6 bases and 0 bases, there was a span of 11 bases. The CDR3, as DNA: TGTGCCAGCAGCGGGGGGGGCGCAACTAATGAAAAACTGTTTTTT. Its protein is CASSGGGATNEKLFF.

This chain joins TRBV6-5 and TRBJ1-1; TRBD1 matches at 7 bases. The germline CDR1 and CDR2 sequences are MNHEY and SVGAGI. There are 14 residues in the CDR3. The trim removed 6 bases at V and 1 base at J, leaving 5 bases unmatched. CDR3 sequence: CASRPGQKNTEAFF. The CDR3 bases are TGTGCCAGCAGGCCGGGACAGAAGAACACTGAAGCTTTCTTT.

The chain carries TRBV21-1 and TRBJ2-1; no DNA check was done on the table's D call, TRBD2. TRBV21-1 is labeled a pseudogene. The CDR3 loop spans 16 amino acids. CDR3 DNA: TGTGCCAGCAGCAAAGAAGCGGGAGTGGGTGTCGATGAGCAGTTCTTC. Translated: CASSKEAGVGVDEQFF.

The rearrangement joins TRBV28 to TRBJ1-2; D unclear. Germline CDR1 MDHEN, CDR2 SYDVKM. The ends were cut back, 2 bases at V and 3 bases at J, with 7 bases in the middle. The CDR3 runs 13 residues. In DNA, the CDR3 is TGTGCCAGCAGTTTAGGACGGGACTATGGCTACACCTTC. Translation: CASSLGRDYGYTF.

This clone appeared a few times. This rearrangement joins TRBV9 to TRBJ2-1; D perhaps matches TRBD2 (6 bases). The germline V gene has CDR1 SGDLS and CDR2 YYNGEE. This CDR3 is 18 amino acids long. Trimming stripped 4 bases from V and 2 bases from J, with 22 bases between. The CDR3 spells CASSLAGTAWDTYNEQFF. Written as DNA, the CDR3 is TGTGCCAGCAGCTTAGCCGGGACTGCCTGGGATACCTACAATGAGCAGTTCTTC.

The J gene is TRBJ1-2, the V gene TRBV29-1, with unresolved D. Germline V gene lookup returns CDR1 SQVTM and CDR2 ANQGSEA. The CDR3 runs 14 residues. V lost 6 bases and J 3 bases, leaving 17 bases between the germline ends. The CDR3 DNA reads TGCAGCGTCCTTGTCCGCGTAACCCACTATGGCTACACCTTC. This sequence encodes CSVLVRVTHYGYTF.

The rearrangement joins TRBV28 to TRBJ1-5; unclear D gene. Trimming removed 5 bases at V and 7 bases at J, with 12 bases between. Per the germline V gene, CDR1 is MDHEN and CDR2 is SYDVKM. The CDR3 is made up of 13 amino acids. CDR3 sequence reads: CASSPFTLQPQHF. DNA for the CDR3: TGTGCCAGCAGTCCCTTCACCTTACAGCCCCAGCATTTT. Variable domain in full (rest from reference TRBV28 and TRBJ1-5): DVKVTQSSRYLVKRTGEKVFLECVQDMDHENMFWYRQDPGLGLRLIYFSYDVKMKEKGDIPEGYSVSREKKERFSLILESASTNQTSMYLCASSPFTLQPQHFGDGTRLSIL.

The V gene is TRBV21-1, the J gene TRBJ2-5; TRBD2, the table's D call, was not compared with the DNA. TRBV21-1 is a known pseudogene. The CDR3 totals 20 residues. DNA of the CDR3: TGTGCCAGCAGCAAAAGGGGACTAGCGGGAGCCCTACAGGGCCAAGAGACCCAGTACTTC. Translating it yields CASSKRGLAGALQGQETQYF.

The chain combines TRBV6-2 or TRBV6-3 with TRBJ1-1, with D unclear. Germline-derived CDR1 and CDR2 are MNHEY and SVGEGT. CDR3 length equals 13 residues. Trimming removed 3 bases at V and 1 base at J, with 6 bases between. The CDR3 protein is CASSYTQNTEAFF. CDR3 DNA sequence: TGTGCCAGCAGTTATACTCAGAACACTGAAGCTTTCTTT.

The chain links TRBV28 to TRBJ2-3; D gene uncertain. In germline, CDR1 is MDHEN, CDR2 SYDVKM. Trimming stripped 3 bases from V and 6 bases from J, with 10 bases between. The length of the CDR3 is 13 residues. This CDR3 is CASSFPPRDTQYF. In nucleotides, the CDR3 is TGTGCCAGCAGTTTCCCCCCACGGGATACGCAGTATTTT. The full variable domain, with the rest looked up from reference TRBV28 and TRBJ2-3, is DVKVTQSSRYLVKRTGEKVFLECVQDMDHENMFWYRQDPGLGLRLIYFSYDVKMKEKGDIPEGYSVSREKKERFSLILESASTNQTSMYLCASSFPPRDTQYFGPGTRLTVL.

In this sample, this clone turned up a few times. The chain uses TRBV28 and TRBJ2-3; possible D gene TRBD2, 5 bases. From germline, CDR1 is MDHEN and CDR2 SYDVKM. Between the trimmed V and J ends, which lost 2 bases and 2 bases, there was a span of 14 bases. CDR3 size: 16 residues. The CDR3 reads CASSLDSVETTDTQYF. In nucleotides, the CDR3 is TGTGCCAGCAGTTTAGATAGCGTAGAGACCACAGATACGCAGTATTTT.

This chain uses TRBV24-1 with TRBJ2-7; TRBD2 might be the D (6 bases). The V end lost 4 bases, the J end lost 8 bases, and 14 bases lay between the germline ends. Germline V gene lookup returns CDR1 KGHDR and CDR2 SFDVKD. The CDR3 is 13 residues long. The CDR3 DNA reads as TGTGCCACCAGTGAGTCAGCCGGGACTCAGCAGTACTTC. Its translation is CATSESAGTQQYF.

This clone appeared once. The chain recombines TRBV18 with TRBJ2-1; the match to TRBD1 covers 10 bases. Losses at the gene ends were 3 bases for V and 7 bases for J; bases not matched to a gene: 9. Germline-derived CDR1 and CDR2 are KGHSH and LQKENI. CDR3 size: 16 residues. CDR3 nucleotide sequence: TGTGCCAGCTCACCGGTCCTCCCGGGACAGGGGAATGAGCAGTTCTTC. It translates to CASSPVLPGQGNEQFF.

The V call is TRBV19, the J call TRBJ1-1; the D is unclear. The germline V gene encodes CDR1 LNHDA and CDR2 SQIVND (reference sequence). V was cut by 5 bases and J by 3 bases, with 10 bases left in between. The CDR3 is 13 amino acids. Here the CDR3 reads CASSFWEDTEAFF. The CDR3 nucleotides are TGTGCCAGTAGTTTCTGGGAGGACACTGAAGCTTTCTTT.

V gene TRBV20-1 combines with J gene TRBJ2-3; D remains ambiguous. The CDR3 is made up of 14 amino acids. V lost 3 bases and J 1 base, leaving 11 bases between the germline ends. CDR1 is DFQATT, CDR2 SNEGSKA, per germline (reference sequence). DNA for the CDR3: TGCAGTGCTAGTATCGGTTCCCGCACAGATACGCAGTATTTT. This sequence encodes CSASIGSRTDTQYF.

This chain joins TRBV10-2 and TRBJ2-1, with 11 positions matching TRBD2. V dropped 6 bases and J dropped 5; count of bases not matched to a gene: 3. Germline V gives CDR1 WSHSY, CDR2 SAAADI. This CDR3 contains 14 residues. CDR3 DNA: TGCGCCAGCAGACCACTAGCGGGAGACAATGAGCAGTTCTTC. It translates to CASRPLAGDNEQFF.

The genes are TRBV6-5 and TRBJ1-2; D not certain. This CDR3 is built from 12 residues. The germline gives CDR1 MNHEY, CDR2 SVGAGI. The ends were cut back, 8 bases at V and 3 bases at J, with 10 bases in the middle. CDR3 in amino acids: CASRTPHYGYTF. The CDR3 nucleotides read TGTGCCAGCCGCACCCCCCACTATGGCTACACCTTC.

This chain joins TRBV6-2 or TRBV6-3 and TRBJ2-5; D call uncertain. The V gene's germline CDR1 is MNHEY and CDR2 SVGEGT. This CDR3 comprises 11 residues. V dropped 2 bases and J dropped 5 bases, with 3 bases sitting between them. Written as DNA, the CDR3 is TGTGCCAGCAGTTACGGCGAGACCCAGTACTTC. Translated: CASSYGETQYF.

V gene TRBV4-3 combines with J gene TRBJ1-2; 7 nucleotides line up with TRBD1. Germline trimming cut 1 base from V and 3 bases from J; bases unmatched to any gene: 11. This CDR3 has 17 residues. The germline gives CDR1 LGHNA, CDR2 YSLEER. The DNA of the CDR3 is TGCGCCAGCAGCCAAGGCCTTAGGGGAGACAGGGACTATGGCTACACCTTC. It codes for CASSQGLRGDRDYGYTF.

This chain links TRBV19 with TRBJ2-1; 11 nucleotides line up with TRBD2. Germline-derived CDR1 and CDR2 are LNHDA and SQIVND (reference sequence). V lost 6 bases to trimming and J lost 9 bases; unmatched junction nucleotides: 13. The CDR3 is 16 amino acids. This CDR3 is CASRRTVTSGRGEQFF. As DNA, the CDR3 is TGTGCCAGTAGGAGAACCGTAACTAGCGGGAGAGGTGAGCAGTTCTTC.

The CDR3, as DNA: TGTGCCAGTGCCTCTCGGACAGGGATTCCTGAAGCTTTCTTT. Translation: CASASRTGIPEAFF. The chain recombines TRBV6-6 with TRBJ1-1, with 8 bases identical to TRBD1. Germline CDR1 MNHNY, CDR2 SVGAGI (reference sequence). V shed 9 bases, J shed 6 bases, and the junction held 12 bases outside the gene matches. This CDR3 comprises 14 residues.

V and J are TRBV6-5 and TRBJ2-5; D remains unclear. Germline-derived CDR1 and CDR2 are MNHEY and SVGAGI. The CDR3 has 14 residues. V dropped 0 bases and J dropped 2 bases, with 7 bases sitting between them. CDR3 DNA sequence: TGTGCCAGCAGTTACTCAGGAGTACAAGAGACCCAGTACTTC. Protein sequence: CASSYSGVQETQYF.

The chain joins TRBV10-2 to TRBJ2-7; D remains ambiguous. Per the germline V gene, CDR1 is WSHSY and CDR2 is SAAADI. V lost 4 bases, J lost 6 bases, and 10 bases lay in between. The CDR3 is made up of 12 amino acids. The CDR3, as DNA: TGCGCCAGCAGTGCAAGTCTTAGCGAGCAGTACTTC. Residues: CASSASLSEQYF.